Listed below are T cell receptor beta chains from one sample, sequenced in a study of T cell repertoires in aging, cancer and after chemotherapy. MiXCR, applied by TCRdb to the multiplex PCR reads, yields one record per CDR3 protein. The sample has some 3,000 distinct CDR3 sequences, about 24% seen once. The sample was blood. The receptor source for this set is a human donor with a solid tumor. CDR3s include the opening cysteine and the closing phenylalanine or tryptophan. Each record gives: clone size, V gene, J gene, D gene, CDR3 DNA, CDR3 protein. A D gene is named only where the DNA matches it firmly. Rows give clone size only sometimes, using once, few, many, or a class for an expanded clone.

>medium-sized|TRBV24-1|TRBJ2-2|-
TGTGCCACCAGTGATCAGCTTGAGAGGACCGGGGAGCTGTTTTTT
CATSDQLERTGELFF
>medium-sized|TRBV6-1|TRBJ1-3|-
TGTGCCAGCAGTGAAGCTCCAGGGAGTGCTGGAAACACCATATATTTT
CASSEAPGSAGNTIYF
>-|TRBV29-1|TRBJ1-4|TRBD1
TGCAGCGTTGAAGAGGACAGGGAATTAGAAAAACTGTTTTTT
CSVEEDRELEKLFF
>medium-sized|TRBV27|TRBJ2-7|TRBD1
TGTGCCAGCAGTTTATCCGGGACAGGGAACTACGAGCAGTACTTC
CASSLSGTGNYEQYF
>-|TRBV27|TRBJ2-1|TRBD2
TGTGCCAGCAGCACCACTAGCGGGAGGCAGGGGCAGTTCTTC
CASSTTSGRQGQFF
>large|TRBV6-1|TRBJ2-2|-
TGTGCCAGCAGTGAAGCGCCAGGTTACGGGGAGCTGTTTTTT
CASSEAPGYGELFF
>-|TRBV6-5|TRBJ2-2|TRBD1
TGTGCCAGCAGCCGTTCCGGGACAGGGAACACCGGGGAGCTGTTTTTT
CASSRSGTGNTGELFF
>medium-sized|TRBV6-5|TRBJ2-1|-
TGTGCCAGCAGTTGGGGTGGGGGGTCGGCATCCTACAATGAGCAGTTCTTC
CASSWGGGSASYNEQFF
>-|TRBV20-1|TRBJ2-3|-
TGCAGTGCACCCTCGGGCGCGTCCGCGCAGTATTTT
CSAPSGASAQYF
>-|TRBV27|TRBJ1-5|-
-
CASSLSATGGFGSYEQYFGPATDF